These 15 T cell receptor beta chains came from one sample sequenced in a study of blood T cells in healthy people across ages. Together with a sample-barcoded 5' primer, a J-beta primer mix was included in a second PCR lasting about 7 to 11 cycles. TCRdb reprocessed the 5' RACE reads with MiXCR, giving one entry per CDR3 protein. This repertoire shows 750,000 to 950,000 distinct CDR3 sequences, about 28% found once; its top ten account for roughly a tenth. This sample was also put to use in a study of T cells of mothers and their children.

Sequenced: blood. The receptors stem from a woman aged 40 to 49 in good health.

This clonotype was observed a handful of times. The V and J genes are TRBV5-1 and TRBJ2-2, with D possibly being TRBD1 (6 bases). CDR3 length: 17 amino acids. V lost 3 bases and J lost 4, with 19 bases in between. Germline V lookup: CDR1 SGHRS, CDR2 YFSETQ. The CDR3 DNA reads TGCGCCAGCAGCTCGCCTGACAGGCTTCCCTCCACCGGGGAGCTGTTTTTT. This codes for CASSSPDRLPSTGELFF.

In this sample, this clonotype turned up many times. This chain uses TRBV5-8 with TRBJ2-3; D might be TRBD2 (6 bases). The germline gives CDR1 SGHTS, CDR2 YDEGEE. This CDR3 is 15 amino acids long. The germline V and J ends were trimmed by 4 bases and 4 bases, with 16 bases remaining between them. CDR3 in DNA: TGTGCCAGCAGCGGGGGGACTCCGGGGGCAGATACGCAGTATTTT. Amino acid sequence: CASSGGTPGADTQYF. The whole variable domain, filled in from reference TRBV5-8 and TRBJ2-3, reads EAGVTQSPTHLIKTRGQQATLRCSPISGHTSVYWYQQALGLGLQFLLWYDEGEERNRGNFPPRFSGRQFPNYSSELNVNALELEDSALYLCASSGGTPGADTQYFGPGTRLTVL.

The CDR3 is CASSSSRDRVYNEQYF. CDR3 DNA: TGTGCCAGCAGCTCTAGCCGGGACAGGGTCTACAATGAGCAGTACTTC. The rearrangement links TRBV9 to TRBJ2-4; 9 bases agree with TRBD1. V was clipped by 4 bases and J by 13 bases; unmatched bases: 18. CDR1 and CDR2 (germline): SGDLS, YYNGEE. This CDR3 region has 16 residues. The variable domain in full, completed from reference TRBV9 and TRBJ2-4, reads DSGVTQTPKHLITATGQRVTLRCSPRSGDLSVYWYQQSLDQGLQFLIQYYNGEERAKGNILERFSAQQFPDLHSELNLSSLELGDSALYFCASSSSRDRVYNEQYFGAGTRLSVL.

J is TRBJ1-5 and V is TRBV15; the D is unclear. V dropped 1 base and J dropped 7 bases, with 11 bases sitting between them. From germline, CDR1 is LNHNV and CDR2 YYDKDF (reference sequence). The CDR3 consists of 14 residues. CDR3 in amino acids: CATSRGVSGQPQHF. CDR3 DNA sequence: TGTGCCACCAGCAGAGGGGTCAGTGGGCAGCCCCAGCATTTT.

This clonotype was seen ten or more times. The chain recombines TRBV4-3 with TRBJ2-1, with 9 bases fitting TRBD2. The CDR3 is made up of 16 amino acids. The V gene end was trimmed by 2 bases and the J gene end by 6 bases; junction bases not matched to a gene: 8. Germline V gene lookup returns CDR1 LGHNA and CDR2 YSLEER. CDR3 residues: CASSQIAGGLLNEQFF. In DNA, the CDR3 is TGCGCCAGCAGCCAAATCGCGGGGGGGCTCCTCAATGAGCAGTTCTTC.

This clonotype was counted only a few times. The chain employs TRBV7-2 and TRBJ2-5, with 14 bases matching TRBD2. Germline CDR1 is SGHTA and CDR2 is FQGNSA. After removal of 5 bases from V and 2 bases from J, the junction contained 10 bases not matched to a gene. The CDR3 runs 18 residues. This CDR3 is CASSLGETSGGEQETQYF. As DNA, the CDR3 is TGTGCCAGCAGCCTTGGGGAGACTAGCGGGGGGGAACAAGAGACCCAGTACTTC.

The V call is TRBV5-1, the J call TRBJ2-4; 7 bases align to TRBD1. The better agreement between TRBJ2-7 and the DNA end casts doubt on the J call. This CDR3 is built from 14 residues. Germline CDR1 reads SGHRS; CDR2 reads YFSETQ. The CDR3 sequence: CASSTGTAYYEQYF. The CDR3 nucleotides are TGCGCCAGCAGCACCGGGACAGCATACTACGAGCAGTACTTC.

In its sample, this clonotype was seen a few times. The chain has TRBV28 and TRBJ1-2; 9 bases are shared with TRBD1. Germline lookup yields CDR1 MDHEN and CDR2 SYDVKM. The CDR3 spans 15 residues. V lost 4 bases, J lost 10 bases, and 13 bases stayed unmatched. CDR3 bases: TGTGCCAGCAGTTCATACAGGGGGCTTGCCCCATTCTACACCTTC. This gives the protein CASSSYRGLAPFYTF.

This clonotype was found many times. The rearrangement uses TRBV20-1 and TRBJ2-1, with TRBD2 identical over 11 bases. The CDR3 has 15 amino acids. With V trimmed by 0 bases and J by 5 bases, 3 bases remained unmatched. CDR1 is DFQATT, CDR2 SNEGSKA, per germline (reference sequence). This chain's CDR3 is CSARESSGGHNEQFF. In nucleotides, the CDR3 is TGCAGTGCTAGAGAATCTAGCGGGGGGCACAATGAGCAGTTCTTC.

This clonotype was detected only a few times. Written as DNA, the CDR3 is TGTGCCAGCAGCTTAATCCAGGATCAGCCCCAGCATTTT. Translation gives CASSLIQDQPQHF. V and J are TRBV7-2 and TRBJ1-5; D is unresolved. This CDR3 region has 13 residues. CDR1 SGHTA and CDR2 FQGNSA come from the germline V gene. The V end lost 2 bases, the J end lost 5 bases, and 7 bases lay between the germline ends.

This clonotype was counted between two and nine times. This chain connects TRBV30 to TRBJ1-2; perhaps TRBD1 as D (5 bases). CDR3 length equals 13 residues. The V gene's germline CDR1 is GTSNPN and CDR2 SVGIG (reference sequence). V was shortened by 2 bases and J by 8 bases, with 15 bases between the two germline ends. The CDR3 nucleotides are TGTGCCTGGAGTCCAGGGACCGGCCGAGGCTACACCTTC. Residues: CAWSPGTGRGYTF.

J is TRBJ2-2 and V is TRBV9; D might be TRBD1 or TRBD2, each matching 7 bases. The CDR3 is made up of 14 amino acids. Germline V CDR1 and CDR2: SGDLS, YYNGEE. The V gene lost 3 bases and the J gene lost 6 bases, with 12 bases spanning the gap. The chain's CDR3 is CASSGQGGAGELFF. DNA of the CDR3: TGTGCCAGCAGCGGACAGGGAGGGGCCGGGGAGCTGTTTTTT.

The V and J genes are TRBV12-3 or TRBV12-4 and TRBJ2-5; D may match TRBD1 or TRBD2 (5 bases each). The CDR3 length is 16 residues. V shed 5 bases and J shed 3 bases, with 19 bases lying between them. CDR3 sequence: CASSLGVGSWEETQYF. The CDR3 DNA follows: TGTGCCAGCAGTCTGGGGGTGGGTAGTTGGGAAGAGACCCAGTACTTC.

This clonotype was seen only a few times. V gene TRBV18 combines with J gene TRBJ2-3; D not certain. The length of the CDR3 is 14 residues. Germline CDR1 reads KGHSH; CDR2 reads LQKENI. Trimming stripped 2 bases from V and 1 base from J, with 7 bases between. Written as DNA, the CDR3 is TGTGCCAGCTCACCAGCCCAGGGCACAGATACGCAGTATTTT. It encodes CASSPAQGTDTQYF.

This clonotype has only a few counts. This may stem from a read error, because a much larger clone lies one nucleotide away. This CDR3 is CASSREARSYEQYF. Written as DNA, the CDR3 is TGTGCCAGCAGCCGAGAGGCCCGCTCCTACGAGCAGTACTTC. The chain carries TRBV7-6 and TRBJ2-7; D uncertain. Germline V gives CDR1 SGHVS, CDR2 FNYEAQ. The V end was cut by 5 bases, the J end by 0 bases, with 11 bases between. The CDR3 is 14 amino acids. The whole variable domain, remainder taken from reference TRBV7-6 and TRBJ2-7, is GAGVSQSPRYKVTKRGQDVALRCDPISGHVSLYWYRQALGQGPEFLTYFNYEAQQDKSGLPNDRFSAERPEGSISTLTIQRTEQRDSAMYRCASSREARSYEQYFGPGTRLTVT.